The 31 T cell receptor beta chains below all came from one sample that was sequenced in a study of blood T cell repertoires in COVID-19. Method: immunoSEQ multiplex PCR; TCRdb's copy keeps in-frame clones and lacks some. The top ten hold approximately 6.3% of the sample, which has 65,000 to 80,000 clones, 80% to 90% seen once. The sample comprised peripheral blood. The receptors stem from a man aged 50 or older with active COVID-19.

This chain links TRBV9 with TRBJ2-3; D not certain. V was cut by 3 bases and J by 6 bases, with 8 bases left in between. CDR3 length equals 12 residues. Germline V gene lookup returns CDR1 SGDLS and CDR2 YYNGEE. This CDR3 is CASSAQPDTQYF. The DNA of the CDR3 is TGTGCCAGCAGCGCACAGCCCGATACGCAGTATTTT.

The chain has TRBV24-1 and TRBJ2-3, with D perhaps matching TRBD1 (6 bases). In germline, CDR1 is KGHDR, CDR2 SFDVKD. This CDR3 contains 16 residues. Trimming took 1 base from V and 3 from J, leaving 13 bases between them. CDR3 nucleotides: TGTGCCACCAGTGATTTAGGCGGACAGAGGACAGATACGCAGTATTTT. Its protein is CATSDLGGQRTDTQYF.

The V call is TRBV28, the J call TRBJ1-2, with D possibly matching TRBD1 (5 bases). In germline, CDR1 is MDHEN, CDR2 SYDVKM. Trimming stripped 6 bases from V and 4 bases from J, with 18 bases between. CDR3 length: 15 residues. Written as DNA, the CDR3 is TGTGCCAGCAGCGCAGGTGGGCAGGGTGGCTATGGCTACACCTTC. This gives the protein CASSAGGQGGYGYTF.

The chain links TRBV23-1 to TRBJ1-1, with 8 nucleotides matching TRBD1. TRBV23-1 is filed as an ORF, its function uncertain. Unmatched junction bases numbered 9, after V lost 5 bases and J lost 7 bases. This CDR3 spans 14 amino acids. The CDR3 sequence is CASSFPGQDDEAFF. The CDR3 region has the DNA TGCGCCAGCAGTTTCCCGGGACAGGACGATGAAGCTTTCTTT.

The chain uses TRBV3-1 (or the pseudogene TRBV3-2) and TRBJ1-1; D is perhaps TRBD1 (5 bases). Trimming stripped 3 bases from V and 10 bases from J, with 12 bases between. This CDR3 comprises 12 residues. The germline V gene has CDR1 LGHDT and CDR2 YNNKEL (reference sequence). CDR3 in DNA: TGTGCCAGCAGCCAGACGGGGCGGGGAGCTTTCTTT. Residues: CASSQTGRGAFF.

This chain uses TRBV7-8 with TRBJ2-1; 10 nucleotides match TRBD1. J lost 9 bases, V lost 6 bases, and 11 bases had no gene match. CDR1 and CDR2 (germline): SGHVS, FQNEAQ. There are 15 residues in the CDR3. CDR3 residues: CASSPGGQGVGEQFF. CDR3 nucleotides: TGTGCCAGCAGTCCCGGAGGACAGGGGGTAGGTGAGCAGTTCTTC.

The CDR3 spells CASSQVLGVIYEQYF. The CDR3 region has the DNA TGTGCCAGCAGCCAGGTCCTAGGGGTGATCTACGAGCAGTACTTC. V usage is TRBV7-9 and J usage is TRBJ2-7; possible D gene TRBD1, 5 bases. The CDR3 runs 15 residues. Trimming took off 5 bases at V and 3 bases at J, with 17 bases between the two ends. The germline V gene has CDR1 SEHNR and CDR2 FQNEAQ (reference sequence).

This clone was seen only a few times. The rearrangement uses TRBV11-2 and TRBJ2-2, with 9 bases fitting TRBD1. Trimming at V came to 4 bases and at J to 5 bases, leaving 17 bases not matched to a gene. The germline gives CDR1 SGHAT, CDR2 FQNNGV. This CDR3 region has 19 residues. The DNA for the CDR3 is TGTGCCAGCAGCTCTAGAACCCCTGGGACAGGGTTTAAGACCGGGGAGCTGTTTTTT. Translation gives CASSSRTPGTGFKTGELFF.

The chain recombines TRBV18 with TRBJ2-3, with TRBD1 matching over 8 bases. The CDR3 is 15 residues long. CDR1 and CDR2 from the germline V gene are KGHSH and LQKENI. After removal of 5 bases from V and 2 bases from J, the junction contained 6 bases not matched to a gene. The CDR3 region is CASSLQGVATDTQYF. CDR3 nucleotide sequence: TGTGCCAGCTCATTACAGGGGGTGGCCACAGATACGCAGTATTTT.

This clone appeared once. The genes are TRBV28 and TRBJ2-7; D is unresolved. V lost 5 bases and J 3 bases, leaving 8 bases between the germline ends. The CDR3 runs 12 residues. Germline CDR1 and CDR2: MDHEN and SYDVKM. This CDR3 reads CASSPHHYEQYF. The CDR3 bases are TGTGCCAGCAGTCCCCATCACTACGAGCAGTACTTC.

This chain links TRBV18 with TRBJ2-4; possibly TRBD2 for D (5 bases). The germline gives CDR1 KGHSH, CDR2 LQKENI. CDR3 length: 17 amino acids. Trimming left V 4 bases short and J 0 bases short, with 16 bases between. The CDR3 DNA follows: TGTGCCAGCTCACTGGGTTTACTAGGTGTAGCCAAAAACATTCAGTACTTC. Protein: CASSLGLLGVAKNIQYF. The full variable domain, completed using reference TRBV18 and TRBJ2-4, is NAGVMQNPRHLVRRRGQEARLRCSPMKGHSHVYWYRQLPEEGLKFMVYLQKENIIDESGMPKERFSAEFPKEGPSILRIQQVVRGDSAAYFCASSLGLLGVAKNIQYFGAGTRLSVL.

The CDR3 is CASSSIPGTGDGYTF. As DNA, the CDR3 is TGTGCCAGCAGCTCTATCCCCGGGACAGGGGATGGCTACACCTTC. This sequence joins TRBV7-9 and TRBJ1-2, with 10 bases aligning to TRBD1. V shed 4 bases and J 6 bases; nucleotides not matched to a gene: 8. This CDR3 region has 15 residues. CDR1 SEHNR and CDR2 FQNEAQ come from the germline V gene (reference sequence).

In nucleotides, the CDR3 is TGCGCCAGCAGCTTCTCCGGGACAGCGAACACAGATACGCAGTATTTT. Its translation is CASSFSGTANTDTQYF. This rearrangement joins TRBV5-1 to TRBJ2-3; 7 nucleotides align to TRBD1. The CDR3 runs to 16 residues. Unmatched junction bases numbered 8, after V lost 2 bases and J lost 2 bases. Germline assignment: CDR1 SGHRS and CDR2 YFSETQ.

The chain carries TRBV6-2 or TRBV6-3 and TRBJ1-1, with D maybe TRBD1 (5 bases). Deletions cut 5 bases from V and 0 bases from J, with 19 bases between. Per the germline V gene, CDR1 is MNHEY and CDR2 is SVGEGT. The CDR3 is 17 residues long. The CDR3: CASSAVRGLGMNTEAFF. The CDR3 DNA is TGTGCCAGCAGTGCAGTACGGGGGTTGGGGATGAACACTGAAGCTTTCTTT.

J is TRBJ1-5 and V is TRBV18; 8 bases map to TRBD1. CDR3 length equals 16 residues. After removal of 1 base from V and 6 bases from J, the junction contained 8 bases not matched to a gene. Germline V gene sequence: CDR1 KGHSH, CDR2 LQKENI. In DNA form, the CDR3 reads TGTGCCAGCTCACCACAAGGACAGGGAGAGGGTCAGCCCCAGCATTTT. Amino acids: CASSPQGQGEGQPQHF.

The rearrangement uses TRBV7-2 and TRBJ1-4, with TRBD1 identical over 8 bases. The CDR3 has 14 residues. Looked up from germline, CDR1 is SGHTA and CDR2 is FQGNSA. V was pared by 0 bases and J by 7 bases, with 1 base of the junction left unmatched. The CDR3 protein is CASSLAGQGEKLFF. The CDR3 DNA reads as TGTGCCAGCAGCTTAGCAGGACAGGGTGAAAAACTGTTTTTT.

The rearrangement links TRBV2 to TRBJ1-4; a possible D gene is TRBD1 (6 bases). Germline V gene data show CDR1 as SNHLY and CDR2 as FYNNEI. Trimming removed 6 bases from V and 7 bases from J, with 18 bases in between. The CDR3 has 15 residues. The CDR3 spells CASRATGLSSEKLFF. CDR3 DNA sequence: TGTGCCAGCAGGGCCACAGGGTTATCGAGTGAAAAACTGTTTTTT.

The V gene is TRBV6-5, the J gene TRBJ2-4, with 9 bases matching TRBD1. J was trimmed by 9 bases and V by 6 bases; bases with no gene match: 12. In germline, CDR1 is MNHEY, CDR2 SVGAGI. The CDR3 loop spans 15 amino acids. In DNA, the CDR3 is TGTGCCAGCAGAGCCTTCGGGACAGGGCTGAGCATTCAGTACTTC. Its translation is CASRAFGTGLSIQYF.

The chain has TRBV14 and TRBJ2-7; D may be TRBD1 (6 bases). Trimming shortened V by 1 base and J by 0 bases, and 10 bases separated the two germline ends. Germline V CDR1 and CDR2: SGHDN, FVKESK. The CDR3 loop spans 15 amino acids. CDR3 residues: CASSQVDRSSYEQYF. CDR3 nucleotide sequence: TGTGCCAGCAGCCAAGTTGACAGGAGCTCCTACGAGCAGTACTTC.

J is TRBJ1-1 and V is TRBV3-1 (or the pseudogene TRBV3-2); possible D gene TRBD1, 6 bases. The CDR3 runs to 16 residues. V lost 1 base and J lost 0, with 12 bases in between. Germline CDR1 LGHDT, CDR2 YNNKEL (reference sequence). CDR3 residues: CASSQVCDRLNTEAFF. The CDR3 bases are TGTGCCAGCAGCCAAGTGTGTGACAGGTTGAACACTGAAGCTTTCTTT.

The rearrangement joins TRBV11-2 to TRBJ1-1, with TRBD1 matching 10 bases. With 6 bases clipped from V and 4 bases from J, the junction kept 2 bases outside the gene matches. The length of the CDR3 is 13 residues. The germline gives CDR1 SGHAT, CDR2 FQNNGV. This CDR3 is CASSWDRGTEAFF. The CDR3 coding sequence is TGTGCCAGCAGTTGGGACAGGGGCACTGAAGCTTTCTTT.

The V call is TRBV9, the J call TRBJ1-6, with no clear D. V was cut by 0 bases and J by 14 bases, with 9 bases left in between. CDR1 and CDR2 from the germline V gene are SGDLS and YYNGEE. This CDR3 contains 12 residues. The CDR3, as DNA: TGTGCCAGCAGCGTAGCCAACGGAGCCCTCCACTTT. Translated: CASSVANGALHF.

This clone was recorded once. The V and J genes are TRBV7-9 and TRBJ2-3; 7 bases are a match to TRBD2. Germline trimming cut 2 bases from V and 0 bases from J; bases unmatched to any gene: 11. The V gene's germline CDR1 is SEHNR and CDR2 FQNEAQ (reference sequence). This CDR3 is 18 amino acids long. CDR3 bases: TGTGCCAGCAGCTTACAGGGCGGGGGTAGCGAGAGCACAGATACGCAGTATTTT. Residues: CASSLQGGGSESTDTQYF.

This chain links TRBV3-1 (or the pseudogene TRBV3-2) with TRBJ1-2; possibly TRBD1 for D (5 bases). This CDR3 region has 15 residues. Trimming left V 4 bases short and J 6 bases short, with 18 bases between. CDR1 is LGHDT and CDR2 is YNNKEL in the germline V gene (reference sequence). For the CDR3, the DNA is TGTGCCAGCAGCCCCACCTCAGGGTTCTCTGATGGCTACACCTTC. It translates to CASSPTSGFSDGYTF.

The V gene is TRBV7-2, the J gene TRBJ2-7; possibly TRBD2 for D (6 bases). The V gene lost 0 bases and the J gene lost 3 bases, with 12 bases spanning the gap. The CDR3 runs 15 residues. The germline V gene has CDR1 SGHTA and CDR2 FQGNSA. CDR3 sequence: CASSLAGTLVYEQYF. CDR3 DNA sequence: TGTGCCAGCAGCTTAGCTGGGACTTTAGTCTACGAGCAGTACTTC.

This clone was seen a few times. V usage is TRBV14 and J usage is TRBJ2-7, with D possibly being TRBD1 (5 bases). CDR3 length: 16 residues. The V and J ends lost 0 bases and 4 bases respectively, with 16 bases between them. Germline V gene sequence: CDR1 SGHDN, CDR2 FVKESK. The CDR3 loop is CASSQDSAAGSYEQYF. In nucleotides, the CDR3 is TGTGCCAGCAGCCAAGATTCTGCGGCAGGGTCTTACGAGCAGTACTTC.

This sequence joins TRBV11-2 and TRBJ2-3, with TRBD2 matching over 11 bases. Germline CDR1 is SGHAT and CDR2 is FQNNGV. The CDR3 is 16 residues long. V was clipped by 1 base and J by 1 base; unmatched bases: 1. CDR3 residues: CASSLGLAGRTDTQYF. The CDR3 DNA reads TGTGCCAGCAGCTTAGGACTAGCGGGGCGCACAGATACGCAGTATTTT.

CDR3 region: CAIQPGLGTGELFF. The CDR3 DNA follows: TGTGCCATCCAGCCGGGACTAGGGACCGGGGAGCTGTTTTTT. V gene TRBV19 combines with J gene TRBJ2-2; 8 bases map to TRBD2. V was pared by 10 bases and J by 5 bases, with 9 bases of the junction left unmatched. This CDR3 spans 14 amino acids. Germline V gene lookup returns CDR1 LNHDA and CDR2 SQIVND (reference sequence).

This CDR3 reads CASSPGGIAGAYNEQFF. The CDR3 DNA is TGCGCCAGCAGCCCCGGGGGGATAGCGGGGGCGTACAATGAGCAGTTCTTC. The rearrangement uses TRBV4-3 and TRBJ2-1; 9 bases fit TRBD2. J lost 4 bases, V lost 4 bases, and 11 bases had no gene match. The CDR3 has 17 amino acids. Germline V lookup: CDR1 LGHNA, CDR2 YSLEER.

The chain has TRBV5-1 and TRBJ1-1, with D perhaps TRBD1 (5 bases). The length of the CDR3 is 17 residues. With 0 bases removed from V and 7 bases from J, the gap between germline ends came to 22 bases. Germline CDR1 SGHRS, CDR2 YFSETQ. The CDR3 nucleotides read TGCGCCAGCAGCTTGGCCGGGCAGGGAGGACGAGGTGATGAAGCTTTCTTT. Its translation: CASSLAGQGGRGDEAFF.

This clone showed up just once. J is TRBJ2-3 and V is TRBV4-2; 8 positions match TRBD2. The germline gives CDR1 LGHNA, CDR2 YNFKEQ. This CDR3 is 14 amino acids long. V lost 7 bases, J lost 5 bases, and 8 bases stayed unmatched. CDR3 nucleotide sequence: TGTGCCAGCAAACTAGCGGCTGTTGGAGATACGCAGTATTTT. Its translation: CASKLAAVGDTQYF.